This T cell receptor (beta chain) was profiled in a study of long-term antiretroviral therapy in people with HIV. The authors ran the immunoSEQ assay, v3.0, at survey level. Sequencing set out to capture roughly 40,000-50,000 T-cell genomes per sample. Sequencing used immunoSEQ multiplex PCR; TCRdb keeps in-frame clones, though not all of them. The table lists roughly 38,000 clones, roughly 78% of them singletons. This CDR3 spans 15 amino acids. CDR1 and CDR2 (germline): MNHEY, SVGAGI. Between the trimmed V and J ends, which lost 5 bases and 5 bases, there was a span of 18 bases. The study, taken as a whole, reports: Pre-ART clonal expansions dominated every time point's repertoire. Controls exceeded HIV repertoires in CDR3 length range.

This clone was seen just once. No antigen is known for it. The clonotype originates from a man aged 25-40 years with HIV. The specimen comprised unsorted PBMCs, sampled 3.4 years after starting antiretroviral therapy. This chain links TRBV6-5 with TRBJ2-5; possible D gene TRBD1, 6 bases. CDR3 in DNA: TGTGCCAGCAGTAGCGGTGGGCAGGGGTGGGAGACCCAGTACTTC. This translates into CASSSGGQGWETQYF.